The clone carrying this T cell receptor (beta chain) was detected a few times. The V end lost 4 bases, the J end lost 4 bases, and 14 bases lay between the germline ends. This CDR3 spans 14 amino acids. Germline V gene lookup returns CDR1 SGHDN and CDR2 FVKESK. This specimen belongs to a study of blood T cell repertoires in COVID-19. Across the whole study: Sites across the United States, Italy and Spain contributed samples from acute and convalescent COVID-19. In each case, the material was cDNA or gDNA derived from T cells, B-cell-depleted T cells, or PBMCs.

Seattle participants joined during active infection and were tracked over time. The table came from immunoSEQ multiplex PCR; TCRdb's copy has only in-frame clones and leaves some out. In the table there are 250,000 or so clones, around 90% of which are singletons. The rearrangement joins TRBV14 to TRBJ2-7; D gene ambiguous. The TCR was taken from a woman aged 60 to 75 with COVID-19, enrolled during active disease. Sequenced material: peripheral blood. CDR3 bases: TGTGCCAGCAGCCCAGACTTATCTAGTTACGAGCAGTACTTC. Translation gives CASSPDLSSYEQYF.